One sample yielded the 25 T cell receptor beta chains listed below, sequenced in a study of cytomegalovirus exposure and HLA in healthy donors (dated by TCRdb to about 2017). The protocol used for the library was the immunoSEQ multiplex PCR assay. A mixture of 60 forward primers for TCR Vbeta segments and 13 reverse primers for TCR Jbeta segments was used in the multiplex PCR. In its TCRdb copy, this immuneACCESS table keeps in-frame sequences only and misses some clones. Where compared with another copy, unresolved V genes explain less than half of these, and the others have no known cause. This sample gives under 150,000 clones in total; more than 75% of them show up just once. 4.5% to 6.5% of the sample is in the top ten clones. Sample: PBMCs. Receptor source: a woman aged 25 to 45 in good health and CMV-seronegative.

V gene TRBV6-4 combines with J gene TRBJ2-7; no clear D. The CDR3 totals 12 residues. CDR1 and CDR2 (germline): MRHNA, SNTAGT. Trimming shortened V by 8 bases and J by 2 bases, and 10 bases separated the two germline ends. CDR3 region: CASGYEAYEQYF. In nucleotides, the CDR3 is TGTGCCAGCGGGTACGAGGCCTACGAGCAGTACTTC.

The chain carries TRBV5-6 and TRBJ2-5; no clear D. The CDR3 is 13 residues long. CDR1 is SGHDT, CDR2 YYEEEE, per germline. Trimming removed 7 bases at V and 1 base at J, with 11 bases between. The CDR3: CASLNRSQETQYF. The CDR3 nucleotides read TGTGCCAGCTTGAATCGGTCCCAAGAGACCCAGTACTTC.

V is TRBV5-6 and J is TRBJ2-3, with TRBD1 identical over 10 bases. CDR1 and CDR2 (germline): SGHDT, YYEEEE. The ends lost 1 base at V and 2 bases at J; junction bases unmatched: 7. The CDR3 runs to 17 residues. CDR3 sequence reads: CASSLRTGTGVTDTQYF. The CDR3 DNA is TGTGCCAGCAGCTTGAGGACCGGGACAGGGGTCACAGATACGCAGTATTTT.

This clone was seen a few times. The chain is built from TRBV7-9 and TRBJ2-5, with D possibly being TRBD1 (8 bases). Between the trimmed V and J ends, which lost 5 bases and 9 bases, there was a span of 25 bases. This CDR3 is built from 16 residues. Germline V gene sequence: CDR1 SEHNR, CDR2 FQNEAQ (reference sequence). CDR3 sequence reads: CASSPQQGVPRGAQYF. CDR3 DNA sequence: TGTGCCAGCAGCCCTCAACAGGGGGTACCCCGGGGGGCCCAGTACTTC.

The chain combines TRBV28 with TRBJ2-5, with D possibly being TRBD2 (6 bases). Per germline, CDR1 MDHEN and CDR2 SYDVKM. The CDR3 runs to 16 residues. Trimming removed 3 bases at V and 5 bases at J, with 19 bases between. The CDR3 DNA sequence: TGTGCCAGCAGTTTCAGACGGGGAAGCCTAGCGGAGACCCAGTACTTC. This translates into CASSFRRGSLAETQYF.

This chain joins TRBV5-1 and TRBJ2-7; the D is unclear. CDR3 size: 14 residues. Germline CDR1 and CDR2: SGHRS and YFSETQ. The V end was cut by 0 bases, the J end by 0 bases, with 7 bases between. CDR3 bases: TGCGCCAGCAGCTTGGGGCAGTTCTCCTACGAGCAGTACTTC. This translates into CASSLGQFSYEQYF.

The V call is TRBV28, the J call TRBJ2-7; tentatively, D is TRBD1 (5 bases). Germline V gene sequence: CDR1 MDHEN, CDR2 SYDVKM. CDR3 size: 14 residues. V lost 3 bases to trimming and J lost 5 bases, with 14 bases between them. The DNA for the CDR3 is TGTGCCAGCAGTTTTAGGGGCATACTCAACGAGCAGTACTTC. It yields the protein CASSFRGILNEQYF.

This clone was counted between two and nine times. V gene TRBV5-4 combines with J gene TRBJ1-3, with TRBD1 as a possible D gene (5 bases). Germline V CDR1 and CDR2: SGHNT, YYREEE (reference sequence). V was clipped by 4 bases and J by 0 bases, with 11 bases between them. The CDR3 has 15 amino acids. CDR3 in amino acids: CASSRTPSSGNTIYF. In DNA, the CDR3 is TGTGCCAGCAGCCGGACACCGAGCTCTGGAAACACCATATATTTT.

The V call is TRBV4-3, the J call TRBJ2-2, with D maybe TRBD1 (6 bases). The CDR3 runs to 18 residues. Deletions cut 0 bases from V and 8 bases from J, with 22 bases between. Germline values: CDR1 LGHNA, CDR2 YSLEER. The CDR3 here is CASSQDWTALASGGELFF. As DNA, the CDR3 is TGCGCCAGCAGCCAAGACTGGACAGCTCTTGCATCGGGGGGGGAGCTGTTTTTT.

This chain uses TRBV30 with TRBJ2-7, with a tentative D call TRBD1 (5 bases). Trimming took 1 base from V and 4 from J, leaving 8 bases between them. The CDR3 has 12 residues. Germline values: CDR1 GTSNPN, CDR2 SVGIG (reference sequence). The CDR3 DNA follows: TGTGCCTGGAGTGGCGACAGTTACGAGCAGTACTTC. This encodes CAWSGDSYEQYF.

The chain employs TRBV7-2 and TRBJ2-3, with D possibly TRBD2 on 5 matching bases. V lost 0 bases to trimming and J lost 1 base, with 11 bases between them. Germline values: CDR1 SGHTA, CDR2 FQGNSA. This CDR3 is 16 amino acids long. CDR3 in DNA: TGTGCCAGCAGCTTAGCCGGACTTACACGCACAGATACGCAGTATTTT. It yields the protein CASSLAGLTRTDTQYF.

The V and J genes are TRBV9 and TRBJ2-1; the D is unclear. The V and J ends lost 1 base and 0 bases respectively, with 11 bases between them. The CDR3 has 16 amino acids. CDR1 is SGDLS, CDR2 YYNGEE, per germline. DNA for the CDR3: TGTGCCAGCAGCGTAACCGCTATGAGCTCCTACAATGAGCAGTTCTTC. It specifies CASSVTAMSSYNEQFF.

The chain couples TRBV7-9 to TRBJ1-2; TRBD1 aligns across 7 bases. Germline loops: CDR1 SEHNR, CDR2 FQNEAQ (reference sequence). The CDR3 runs 13 residues. V shed 3 bases, J shed 9 bases, and the junction held 7 bases outside the gene matches. The CDR3 sequence is CASSLETGARYTF. The CDR3 nucleotides read TGTGCCAGCAGCTTGGAAACAGGGGCTCGCTACACCTTC.

The chain is built from TRBV30 and TRBJ1-2, with TRBD1 as a possible D gene (5 bases). Germline V gene lookup returns CDR1 GTSNPN and CDR2 SVGIG (reference sequence). V was pared by 5 bases and J by 5 bases, with 18 bases between. The CDR3 spans 14 residues. The CDR3 nucleotides read TGTGCCTGGGGGTCCGGGGGAGTTGGTTATGGCTACACCTTC. Its protein product is CAWGSGGVGYGYTF.

The rearrangement joins TRBV13 to TRBJ2-2; TRBD2 aligns across 10 bases. Germline lookup yields CDR1 PRHDT and CDR2 FYEKMQ (reference sequence). The length of the CDR3 is 16 residues. V was pared by 4 bases and J by 4 bases, with 6 bases of the junction left unmatched. CDR3 DNA sequence: TGTGCCAGCAGCTCCCTAGCGGGGGACTCCACCGGGGAGCTGTTTTTT. Amino acids: CASSSLAGDSTGELFF.

The chain couples TRBV15 to TRBJ2-6; 8 nucleotides agree with TRBD1. This CDR3 has 18 amino acids. Trimming removed 5 bases from V and 0 bases from J; junction bases left unmatched: 9. Germline V gene sequence: CDR1 LNHNV, CDR2 YYDKDF (reference sequence). CDR3 sequence reads: CATSGADRAVSGANVLTF. Written as DNA, the CDR3 is TGTGCCACCAGCGGGGCGGACAGGGCGGTCTCTGGGGCCAACGTCCTGACTTTC.

This clone was seen once. The V call is TRBV19, the J call TRBJ1-5, with D perhaps TRBD1 (6 bases). The CDR3 length is 15 residues. V was shortened by 6 bases and J by 1 base, with 13 bases between the two germline ends. The germline V gene has CDR1 LNHDA and CDR2 SQIVND (reference sequence). The CDR3 sequence is CASRAGHLSNQPQHF. The CDR3 region has the DNA TGTGCCAGTAGAGCGGGACATTTGAGCAATCAGCCCCAGCATTTT.

The V and J genes are TRBV2 and TRBJ1-1, with D perhaps TRBD1 (5 bases). Per germline, CDR1 SNHLY and CDR2 FYNNEI. The CDR3 runs 17 residues. V lost 3 bases and J lost 0, with 17 bases in between. This chain's CDR3 is CASSDSREIPMNTEAFF. Written as DNA, the CDR3 is TGTGCCAGCAGTGATAGCAGGGAAATTCCCATGAACACTGAAGCTTTCTTT.

This clone was seen a single time. The chain links TRBV2 to TRBJ1-2; perhaps TRBD1 as D (5 bases). The CDR3 totals 14 residues. Germline CDR1 reads SNHLY; CDR2 reads FYNNEI. Trimming cost V 4 bases and J 7 bases, with 16 bases left between them. CDR3: CASSVGRQSLGYTF. The CDR3, as DNA: TGTGCCAGCAGTGTCGGGAGACAGAGCCTTGGCTACACCTTC.

The V gene is TRBV7-2, the J gene TRBJ2-7, with D perhaps matching TRBD1 (6 bases). V was trimmed by 2 bases and J by 4 bases, leaving 12 bases between them. CDR3 length equals 14 residues. Per the germline V gene, CDR1 is SGHTA and CDR2 is FQGNSA. The CDR3 protein is CASSLKWDKYEQYF. In DNA, the CDR3 is TGTGCCAGCAGCTTAAAGTGGGACAAATACGAGCAGTACTTC.

This clone has only one observation. This chain uses TRBV19 with TRBJ2-7; TRBD1 agrees at 8 bases. This CDR3 contains 14 residues. The germline V gene encodes CDR1 LNHDA and CDR2 SQIVND (reference sequence). The V and J ends lost 5 bases and 4 bases, in that order; junction bases with no gene match: 7. CDR3 sequence (DNA): TGTGCCAGTAGTCCAACAGGGGGAGCGTACGAGCAGTACTTC. This sequence encodes CASSPTGGAYEQYF.

CDR3 sequence: CSVARVASDTQYF. In nucleotides, the CDR3 is TGCAGCGTTGCGAGGGTAGCATCAGATACGCAGTATTTT. V is TRBV29-1 and J is TRBJ2-3; perhaps TRBD2 as D (5 bases). The CDR3 contains 13 residues. The ends were cut back, 4 bases at V and 4 bases at J, with 12 bases in the middle. CDR1 SQVTM and CDR2 ANQGSEA come from the germline V gene.

V is TRBV28 and J is TRBJ1-5; 9 nucleotides match TRBD1. The CDR3 loop spans 17 amino acids. The germline gives CDR1 MDHEN, CDR2 SYDVKM. The V and J ends lost 6 bases and 2 bases, in that order; junction bases with no gene match: 11. The CDR3 sequence: CASSSPGQGSRNQPQHF. The CDR3 region has the DNA TGTGCCAGCAGCTCCCCGGGACAGGGAAGCCGCAATCAGCCCCAGCATTTT.

This chain uses TRBV6-6 with TRBJ2-4, with D tentatively TRBD1 (5 bases). Trimming shortened V by 5 bases and J by 0 bases, and 11 bases separated the two germline ends. In germline, CDR1 is MNHNY, CDR2 SVGAGI (reference sequence). This CDR3 region has 15 residues. In nucleotides, the CDR3 is TGTGCCAGCAGTCCCGACAGCGAAGCCAAAAACATTCAGTACTTC. It specifies CASSPDSEAKNIQYF.

This chain joins TRBV14 and TRBJ1-1, with 7 bases identical to TRBD1. Trimming cost V 5 bases and J 0 bases; bases outside gene matches: 12. CDR1 and CDR2 (germline): SGHDN, FVKESK. The CDR3 is 17 amino acids. The CDR3 spells CASSDRDIIPVNTEAFF. CDR3 in DNA: TGTGCCAGCAGCGACAGGGATATTATCCCCGTGAACACTGAAGCTTTCTTT.